The source of this T cell receptor beta chain is a study of blood T cell repertoires in COVID-19. Sequencing was performed with immunoSEQ multiplex PCR; in TCRdb, only in-frame clones are kept and a portion is missing. The sample contains under 100,000 clones, over 70% of which appear only once. The CDR3 contains 13 residues. Trimming shortened V by 1 base and J by 0 bases, and 3 bases separated the two germline ends. Germline lookup yields CDR1 KGHSH and CDR2 LQKENI. The chain recombines TRBV18 with TRBJ1-1; D is ambiguous. The sequence was obtained from a man older than 75 with active or convalescent COVID-19. Material for sequencing was peripheral blood. CDR3 residues: CASSPLVNTEAFF. CDR3 sequence (DNA): TGTGCCAGCTCACCACTCGTGAACACTGAAGCTTTCTTT.